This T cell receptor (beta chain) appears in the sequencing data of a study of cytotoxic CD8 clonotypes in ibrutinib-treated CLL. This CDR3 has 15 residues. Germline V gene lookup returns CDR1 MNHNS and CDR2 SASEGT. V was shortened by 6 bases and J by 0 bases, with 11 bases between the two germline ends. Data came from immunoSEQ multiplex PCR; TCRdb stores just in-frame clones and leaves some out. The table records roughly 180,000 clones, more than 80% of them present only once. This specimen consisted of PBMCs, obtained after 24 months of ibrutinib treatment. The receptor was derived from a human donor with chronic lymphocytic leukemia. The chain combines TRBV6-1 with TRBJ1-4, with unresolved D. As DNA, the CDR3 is TGTGCCAGCAGACTTGACACGTCAACTAATGAAAAACTGTTTTTT. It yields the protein CASRLDTSTNEKLFF.